A single sample is the source of the 12 T cell receptor beta chains below, sequenced in a study of regulatory T cells in long-lasting Graves disease. To make TCR beta libraries, researchers used iRepertoire HTBI primers and Arm-PCR of CDR3 regions. TCRdb recomputed calls from the multiplex PCR reads with MiXCR, one row per CDR3 protein. Found here are 400,000 to 450,000 distinct CDR3 sequences, 20% to 30% of them singletons; the top ten hold about 26%. The time point denotes: persistent/refractory GD, antithyroid drugs over 5 years with positive TRAb. The authors made the TCR library using RNA they extracted from PBMCs. Sequences were derived from peripheral blood mononuclear cells (PBMCs), sampled when the disease was refractory, from a patient treated with antithyroid drugs. The receptors stem from a female donor with Graves disease.

A few counts support this clonotype. J is TRBJ1-6 and V is TRBV7-3; D uncertain. V lost 1 base and J 7 bases, leaving 11 bases between the germline ends. From germline, CDR1 is SGHTA and CDR2 FQGTGA. The CDR3 sequence is 15 residues long. CDR3 DNA: TGTGCCAGCAGCTTAAGGAGCGGGGAGAATTCACCCCTCCACTTT. Residues: CASSLRSGENSPLHF.

The J gene is TRBJ2-7, the V gene TRBV2; D might be TRBD2 (6 bases). The CDR3 runs to 15 residues. Germline V CDR1 and CDR2: SNHLY, FYNNEI. V was pared by 8 bases and J by 1 base, with 18 bases between. The CDR3 sequence is CASLGTSGVSYEQYF. CDR3 coding DNA: TGTGCCAGCTTGGGGACTTCAGGTGTATCCTACGAGCAGTACTTC. Using reference TRBV2 and TRBJ2-7 for the parts outside the CDR3, the full variable domain is EPEVTQTPSHQVTQMGQEVILRCVPISNHLYFYWYRQILGQKVEFLVSFYNNEISEKSEIFDDQFSVERPDGSNFTLKIRSTKLEDSAMYFCASLGTSGVSYEQYFGPGTRLTVT.

This clonotype was observed a few times. The CDR3 sequence is CAWQTSGSLNEQFF. The CDR3 nucleotides are TGTGCCTGGCAAACTAGCGGGAGCCTCAATGAGCAGTTCTTC. The chain carries TRBV30 and TRBJ2-1; 11 bases are a match to TRBD2. The CDR3 loop spans 14 amino acids. Germline trimming cut 5 bases from V and 6 bases from J; bases unmatched to any gene: 6. CDR1 and CDR2 from the germline V gene are GTSNPN and SVGIG (reference sequence).

The chain links TRBV5-4 to TRBJ1-1, with 9 bases fitting TRBD1. Germline CDR1 is SGHNT and CDR2 is YYREEE (reference sequence). The length of the CDR3 is 15 residues. V lost 7 bases to trimming and J lost 3 bases; unmatched junction nucleotides: 10. CDR3 nucleotides: TGTGCCAGCGGCCCGACGGGACAGGGAGACACTGAAGCTTTCTTT. Encoded protein: CASGPTGQGDTEAFF.

This clonotype has a handful of counts. The chain uses TRBV28 and TRBJ1-1; 7 nucleotides agree with TRBD1. With 8 bases clipped from V and 3 bases from J, the junction kept 6 bases outside the gene matches. This CDR3 comprises 13 residues. CDR1 is MDHEN and CDR2 is SYDVKM in the germline V gene. CDR3 sequence (DNA): TGTGCCAGCGGGGGACAGCTGGACACTGAAGCTTTCTTT. Translation: CASGGQLDTEAFF.

This clonotype has only a few counts. This rearrangement joins TRBV5-1 to TRBJ1-1, with 7 bases that match TRBD1. The junction had 7 bases not matched to a gene; V was cut back by 4 bases and J by 4 bases. The CDR3 has 14 residues. CDR1 is SGHRS and CDR2 is YFSETQ in the germline V gene. The DNA of the CDR3 is TGCGCCAGCAGCCTACAGGGGTTGGGCACTGAAGCTTTCTTT. It translates to CASSLQGLGTEAFF.

This clonotype has a single count. The chain links TRBV14 to TRBJ2-3; possible D gene TRBD2, 5 bases. Germline V gene sequence: CDR1 SGHDN, CDR2 FVKESK. The CDR3 is 13 amino acids. V gave up 3 bases and J gave up 6 bases, with 10 bases separating them. The CDR3 here is CASSQWGVDTQYF. The CDR3 bases are TGTGCCAGCAGCCAGTGGGGAGTGGATACGCAGTATTTT.

The chain recombines TRBV12-3 or TRBV12-4 with TRBJ2-3; 12 bases align to TRBD1. The V and J ends lost 7 bases and 9 bases, in that order; junction bases with no gene match: 14. CDR3 length: 16 residues. CDR3 region: CASKRRDRGRRGTQYF. The CDR3 nucleotides read TGTGCCAGCAAGAGAAGGGACAGGGGGCGAAGGGGCACGCAGTATTTT.

This clonotype was counted a few times. The J gene is TRBJ1-3, the V gene TRBV3-1; 8 nucleotides match TRBD1. This CDR3 comprises 16 residues. The germline V gene encodes CDR1 LGHDT and CDR2 YNNKEL (reference sequence). V lost 0 bases, J lost 7 bases, and 8 bases stayed unmatched. As DNA, the CDR3 is TGTGCCAGCAGCCAAGACGCCGGGCAGGGGGCGAACACCATATATTTT. Amino acid sequence: CASSQDAGQGANTIYF.

This clonotype was counted ten times or more. The V and J genes are TRBV5-1 and TRBJ2-7; 8 bases map to TRBD2. V dropped 0 bases and J dropped 3; count of bases not matched to a gene: 5. Per the germline V gene, CDR1 is SGHRS and CDR2 is YFSETQ. The CDR3 covers 15 residues. In nucleotides, the CDR3 is TGCGCCAGCAGCTTGGCCGGGACTAGACTCTACGAGCAGTACTTC. Translation: CASSLAGTRLYEQYF.

With respect to this clonotype: This could be a read error, since a much larger clone is one nucleotide away. The chain couples TRBV20-1 to TRBJ2-5; D unclear. Near its end, the DNA agrees better with TRBJ2-7, so the J call may be wrong. Germline CDR1 reads DFQATT; CDR2 reads SNEGSKA (reference sequence). CDR3 length: 11 residues. The CDR3 DNA follows: TGCAGTGCAGGAAAGGGAACCGAGCAGTACTTC. It codes for CSAGKGTEQYF.

Ten or more counts support this clonotype. The chain recombines TRBV7-2 with TRBJ1-4, with a tentative D call TRBD1 (5 bases). CDR3 size: 14 residues. Germline-derived CDR1 and CDR2 are SGHTA and FQGNSA. The ends were cut back, 4 bases at V and 3 bases at J, with 9 bases in the middle. The CDR3 spells CASSSGFANEKLFF. Here the CDR3 DNA reads TGTGCCAGCAGCTCAGGGTTCGCTAATGAAAAACTGTTTTTT.